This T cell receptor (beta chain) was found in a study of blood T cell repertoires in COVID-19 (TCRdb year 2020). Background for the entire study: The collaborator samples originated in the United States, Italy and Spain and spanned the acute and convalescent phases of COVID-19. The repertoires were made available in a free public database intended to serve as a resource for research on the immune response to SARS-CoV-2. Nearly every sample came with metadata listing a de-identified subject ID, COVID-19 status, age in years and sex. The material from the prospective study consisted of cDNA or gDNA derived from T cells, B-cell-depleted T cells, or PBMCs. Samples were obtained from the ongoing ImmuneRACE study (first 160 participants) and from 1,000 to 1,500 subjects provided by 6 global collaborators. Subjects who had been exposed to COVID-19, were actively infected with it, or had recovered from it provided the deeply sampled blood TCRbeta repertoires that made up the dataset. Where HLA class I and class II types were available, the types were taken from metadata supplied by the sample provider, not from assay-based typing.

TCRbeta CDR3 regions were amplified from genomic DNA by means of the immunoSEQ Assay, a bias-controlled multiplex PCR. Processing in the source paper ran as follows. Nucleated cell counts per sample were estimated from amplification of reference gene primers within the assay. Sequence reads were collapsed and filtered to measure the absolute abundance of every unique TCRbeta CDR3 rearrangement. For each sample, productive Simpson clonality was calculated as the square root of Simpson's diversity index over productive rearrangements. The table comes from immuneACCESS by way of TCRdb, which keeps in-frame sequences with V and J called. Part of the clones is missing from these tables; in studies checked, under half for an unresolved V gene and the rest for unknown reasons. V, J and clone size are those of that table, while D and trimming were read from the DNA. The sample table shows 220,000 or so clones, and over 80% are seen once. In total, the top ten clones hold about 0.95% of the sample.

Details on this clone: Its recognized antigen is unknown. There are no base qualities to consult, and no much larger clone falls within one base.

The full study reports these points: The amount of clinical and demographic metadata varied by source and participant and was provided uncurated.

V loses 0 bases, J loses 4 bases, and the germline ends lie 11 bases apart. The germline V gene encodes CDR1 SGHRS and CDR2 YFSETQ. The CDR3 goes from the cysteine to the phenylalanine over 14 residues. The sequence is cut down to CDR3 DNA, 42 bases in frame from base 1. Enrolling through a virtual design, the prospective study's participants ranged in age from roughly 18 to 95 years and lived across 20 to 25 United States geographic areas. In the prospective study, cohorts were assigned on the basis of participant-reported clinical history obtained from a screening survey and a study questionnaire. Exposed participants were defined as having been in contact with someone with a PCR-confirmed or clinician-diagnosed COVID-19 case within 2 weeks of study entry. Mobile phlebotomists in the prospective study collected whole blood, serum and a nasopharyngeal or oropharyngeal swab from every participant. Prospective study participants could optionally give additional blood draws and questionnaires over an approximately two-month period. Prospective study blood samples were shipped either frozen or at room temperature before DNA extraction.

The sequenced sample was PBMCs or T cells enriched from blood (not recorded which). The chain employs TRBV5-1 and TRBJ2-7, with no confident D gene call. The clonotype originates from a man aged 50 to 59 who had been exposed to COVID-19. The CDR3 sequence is CASSLGGVDYEQYF. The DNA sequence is TGCGCCAGCAGCTTGGGAGGCGTCGATTACGAGCAGTACTTC.